The 19 T cell receptor beta chains reported below all come from one sample, sequenced in a study of blood T cell repertoires in COVID-19 (dated by TCRdb to between 2020 and 2021). The library came from the immunoSEQ multiplex PCR assay. In TCRdb, the immuneACCESS table is reduced to in-frame sequences with V and J assigned. These tables do not hold every clone; where another copy was compared, an unresolved V gene accounts for under half, and the others remain unexplained. In this sample the table shows about 400,000 clones, around 90% of which occur a single time. In total, the top ten clones hold approximately 2% of the sample. The sequencing input was PBMCs or T cells enriched from blood (not recorded which). Receptor source: a woman between 18 and 30 years old with acute COVID-19.

The chain joins TRBV7-2 to TRBJ2-1; the D gene is possibly TRBD2 (5 bases). Germline V gene sequence: CDR1 SGHTA, CDR2 FQGNSA. Trimming stripped 1 base from V and 7 bases from J, with 14 bases between. The CDR3 loop spans 15 amino acids. CDR3 loop: CASSLEAGTGNEQFF. The CDR3 coding sequence is TGTGCCAGCAGCTTAGAGGCGGGCACCGGTAATGAGCAGTTCTTC. Full variable domain (outside the CDR3, taken from reference TRBV7-2 and TRBJ2-1): GAGVSQSPSNKVTEKGKDVELRCDPISGHTALYWYRQSLGQGLEFLIYFQGNSAPDKSGLPSDRFSAERTGGSVSTLTIQRTQQEDSAVYLCASSLEAGTGNEQFFGPGTRLTVL.

V is TRBV29-1 and J is TRBJ1-1, with D perhaps TRBD1 (5 bases). CDR3 length equals 13 residues. Germline-derived CDR1 and CDR2 are SQVTM and ANQGSEA. Trimming shortened V by 4 bases and J by 5 bases, and 14 bases separated the two germline ends. For the CDR3, the DNA is TGCAGCGTTGTCCCCGACAGCGCAACTGAAGCTTTCTTT. Amino acid sequence: CSVVPDSATEAFF.

The genes are TRBV27 and TRBJ2-7; a weak D match, TRBD2 (6 bases). Between the trimmed V and J ends, which lost 6 bases and 3 bases, there was a span of 9 bases. The CDR3 loop spans 12 amino acids. Germline values: CDR1 MNHEY, CDR2 SMNVEV (reference sequence). CDR3 amino acids: CASSRSGYEQYF. The DNA of the CDR3 is TGTGCCAGCAGCCGTAGCGGCTACGAGCAGTACTTC.

The gene calls are TRBV18 and TRBJ1-4; 8 bases are shared with TRBD1. V shed 8 bases, J shed 4 bases, and the junction held 6 bases outside the gene matches. The CDR3 is 14 residues long. Germline loops: CDR1 KGHSH, CDR2 LQKENI. CDR3 residues: CASMQTGVNEKLFF. The CDR3 coding sequence is TGTGCCAGCATGCAGACAGGGGTTAATGAAAAACTGTTTTTT.

The rearrangement links TRBV7-2 to TRBJ2-7; D is unclear. The CDR3 has 15 amino acids. Germline values: CDR1 SGHTA, CDR2 FQGNSA. The ends were cut back, 5 bases at V and 5 bases at J, with 19 bases in the middle. The CDR3 DNA reads TGTGCCAGCAGCCAACCATACCTCCGCGGCGACGAGCAGTACTTC. Translated: CASSQPYLRGDEQYF.

The CDR3 nucleotides are TGTGCCAGCAGCTTAGCGCCGGAGGGCCAAGAGACCCAGTACTTC. This encodes CASSLAPEGQETQYF. The J gene is TRBJ2-5, the V gene TRBV11-1; possible D gene TRBD2, 6 bases. The V end was cut by 0 bases, the J end by 1 base, with 9 bases between. The CDR3 runs 15 residues. Germline assignment: CDR1 SGHAT and CDR2 FQDESV (reference sequence).

This clone was recorded a few times. The chain employs TRBV5-6 and TRBJ2-7, with D possibly matching TRBD1 (5 bases). Per the germline V gene, CDR1 is SGHDT and CDR2 is YYEEEE. V was pared by 4 bases and J by 9 bases, with 11 bases between. The CDR3 covers 11 residues. CDR3 coding DNA: TGTGCCAGCAGCAACAGGAAGGGGCAGTACTTC. It specifies CASSNRKGQYF.

This chain joins TRBV2 and TRBJ1-3; D is uncertain. CDR3 length: 16 amino acids. V lost 1 base and J lost 4, with 14 bases in between. Germline V gene sequence: CDR1 SNHLY, CDR2 FYNNEI. The CDR3 DNA reads as TGTGCCAGCAGTGAAGGGAGGGTGGACTCCGGAAACACCATATATTTT. The encoded protein is CASSEGRVDSGNTIYF.

CDR3 residues: CASSSGGTHTGELFF. The CDR3 DNA is TGTGCCAGCAGCTCCGGGGGGACCCACACCGGGGAGCTGTTTTTT. The chain has TRBV7-3 and TRBJ2-2, with TRBD2 matching over 7 bases. The trim removed 4 bases at V and 3 bases at J, leaving 5 bases unmatched. Germline assignment: CDR1 SGHTA and CDR2 FQGTGA. There are 15 residues in the CDR3.

Note on this clone: Other DNA variants within this sample encode the same CDR3. V usage is TRBV3-1 (or the pseudogene TRBV3-2) and J usage is TRBJ1-1, with no clear D. The CDR3 runs 14 residues. Germline assignment: CDR1 LGHDT and CDR2 YNNKEL (reference sequence). V shed 1 base and J shed 1 base, with 7 bases lying between them. The CDR3 DNA reads as TGTGCCAGCAGCCAAGTCTCCGGGAACACTGAAGCTTTCTTT. This gives the protein CASSQVSGNTEAFF.

CDR3 in amino acids: CSVVPGTGAGNTIYF. The CDR3, as DNA: TGCAGCGTGGTCCCCGGGACGGGAGCTGGAAACACCATATATTTT. The chain employs TRBV29-1 and TRBJ1-3, with TRBD1 as a possible D gene (5 bases). Germline V gene lookup returns CDR1 SQVTM and CDR2 ANQGSEA. V gave up 6 bases and J gave up 2 bases, with 17 bases separating them. The CDR3 is 15 amino acids.

The chain couples TRBV28 to TRBJ1-1; 7 nucleotides align to TRBD1. The CDR3 runs 14 residues. Germline V gene lookup returns CDR1 MDHEN and CDR2 SYDVKM. Unmatched junction bases numbered 7, after V lost 8 bases and J lost 1 base. CDR3 DNA: TGTGCCAGCCTCGCCTGGACAGGGAACACTGAAGCTTTCTTT. It encodes CASLAWTGNTEAFF.

Written as DNA, the CDR3 is TGTGCCAGTAGTATCGACAGGGGGGTAAACTATGGCTACACCTTC. It codes for CASSIDRGVNYGYTF. This chain connects TRBV19 to TRBJ1-2; 9 bases match TRBD1. V was pared by 3 bases and J by 2 bases, with 4 bases of the junction left unmatched. The germline V gene encodes CDR1 LNHDA and CDR2 SQIVND (reference sequence). The CDR3 is 15 amino acids.

The rearrangement joins TRBV4-1 to TRBJ1-2, with 7 bases that match TRBD1. Germline values: CDR1 MGHRA, CDR2 YSYEKL. The CDR3 is 15 amino acids. After removal of 2 bases from V and 5 bases from J, the junction contained 8 bases not matched to a gene. CDR3 in DNA: TGCGCCAGCAGCCAAAAGACAGGGTCGGGGTATGGCTACACCTTC. This codes for CASSQKTGSGYGYTF.

This clone is a singleton in its sample. The chain carries TRBV4-1 and TRBJ1-6, with 7 bases lining up with TRBD1. The CDR3 is 15 amino acids. V dropped 2 bases and J dropped 8; count of bases not matched to a gene: 6. Germline V gene sequence: CDR1 MGHRA, CDR2 YSYEKL. The CDR3 region is CASSQPGQRYSPLHF. The DNA of the CDR3 is TGCGCCAGCAGCCAACCGGGACAGAGATATTCACCCCTCCACTTT.

This clone has a handful of counts. The chain is built from TRBV4-1 and TRBJ2-1; TRBD2 is a possible D gene (5 bases). Germline lookup yields CDR1 MGHRA and CDR2 YSYEKL. This CDR3 spans 13 amino acids. With 0 bases removed from V and 9 bases from J, the gap between germline ends came to 9 bases. CDR3 region: CASSQDLGSEQFF. In DNA form, the CDR3 reads TGCGCCAGCAGCCAAGATTTGGGGAGTGAGCAGTTCTTC.

The J gene is TRBJ1-5, the V gene TRBV19, with 7 bases identical to TRBD1. This CDR3 is 17 amino acids long. From germline, CDR1 is LNHDA and CDR2 SQIVND (reference sequence). The J segment lost 0 bases and the V segment lost 3 bases, leaving 8 bases of the junction unmatched. The CDR3, as DNA: TGTGCCAGTAGTATTGAAGTGACAGGGCATAGCAATCAGCCCCAGCATTTT. Its translation is CASSIEVTGHSNQPQHF.

This chain uses TRBV24-1 with TRBJ2-3; TRBD2 matches at 16 bases. Trimming at V came to 3 bases and at J to 4 bases, leaving 6 bases not matched to a gene. The CDR3 sequence is 18 residues long. CDR1 is KGHDR, CDR2 SFDVKD, per germline. DNA for the CDR3: TGTGCCACCAGTGATCCGGGACTAGCGGGAGGGAGCCCAGATACGCAGTATTTT. It specifies CATSDPGLAGGSPDTQYF.

V is TRBV19 and J is TRBJ1-2; D not certain. This CDR3 is built from 14 residues. Germline CDR1 LNHDA, CDR2 SQIVND (reference sequence). Trimming shortened V by 7 bases and J by 6 bases, and 18 bases separated the two germline ends. The CDR3 is CASTNLGVTDGYTF. The CDR3 DNA sequence: TGTGCCAGTACCAATCTCGGGGTTACGGATGGCTACACCTTC.